This TCR beta chain was identified during a study of CD8 T cells in ankylosing spondylitis. This CDR3 comprises 17 residues. Unmatched junction bases numbered 8, after V lost 4 bases and J lost 5 bases. Quantitative 5'-RACE with molecular barcodes was used to make the TCR beta libraries. TCRdb re-called the 5' RACE reads through MiXCR, storing one row per CDR3 protein. Among under 250,000 distinct CDR3 sequences listed, over 30% were seen once. This clonotype was counted between two and nine times. Its antigen is as yet unknown. Study-wide results and limits: There was reportedly significant enrichment of clones that were disease-linked in matched ankylosing spondylitis synovial fluid. Reactive arthritis synovial fluid and blood previously showed some of these motif variants. There was a TCR beta motif, made of several highly homologous variants, that appeared characteristic of ankylosing spondylitis blood.

This sequence originates from a male donor with ankylosing spondylitis or in good health (not recorded which). Source material: blood, either unsorted or a sorted T cell fraction (not recorded which). The chain combines TRBV12-3 or TRBV12-4 with TRBJ2-5, with 15 bases aligning to TRBD2. The CDR3 DNA sequence: TGTGCCAGCAGTTATGGACTAGCGGGGGGGCTAGGGGAGACCCAGTACTTC. Encoded protein: CASSYGLAGGLGETQYF.